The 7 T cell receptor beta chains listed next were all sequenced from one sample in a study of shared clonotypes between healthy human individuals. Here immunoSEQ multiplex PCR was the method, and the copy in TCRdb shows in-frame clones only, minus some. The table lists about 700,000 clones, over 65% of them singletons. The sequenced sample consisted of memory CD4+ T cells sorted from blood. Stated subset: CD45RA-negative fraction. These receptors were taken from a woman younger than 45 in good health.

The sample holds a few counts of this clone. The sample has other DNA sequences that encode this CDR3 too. As DNA, the CDR3 is TGTGCCAGCAGCTTAGATTCCGGGGTAGGGGGGTACAATGAGCAGTTCTTC. This gives the protein CASSLDSGVGGYNEQFF. The genes are TRBV11-3 and TRBJ2-1; D tentatively fits TRBD1 or TRBD2 (6 bases each). Trimming cost V 0 bases and J 4 bases, with 16 bases left between them. This CDR3 contains 17 residues. Per the germline V gene, CDR1 is SGHNT and CDR2 is YENEEA.

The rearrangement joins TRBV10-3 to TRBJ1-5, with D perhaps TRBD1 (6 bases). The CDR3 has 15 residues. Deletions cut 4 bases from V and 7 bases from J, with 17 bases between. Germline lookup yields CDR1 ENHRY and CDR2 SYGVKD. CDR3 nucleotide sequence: TGTGCCATCAGTGTCGGGGGCGACGGCGGACAGCCCCAGCATTTT. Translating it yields CAISVGGDGGQPQHF.

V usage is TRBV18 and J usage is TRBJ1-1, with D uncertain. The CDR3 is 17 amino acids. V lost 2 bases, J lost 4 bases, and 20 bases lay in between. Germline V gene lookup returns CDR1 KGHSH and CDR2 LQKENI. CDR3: CASSPGSASAGGTEAFF. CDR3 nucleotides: TGTGCCAGCTCACCAGGCTCAGCTTCGGCCGGTGGCACTGAAGCTTTCTTT.

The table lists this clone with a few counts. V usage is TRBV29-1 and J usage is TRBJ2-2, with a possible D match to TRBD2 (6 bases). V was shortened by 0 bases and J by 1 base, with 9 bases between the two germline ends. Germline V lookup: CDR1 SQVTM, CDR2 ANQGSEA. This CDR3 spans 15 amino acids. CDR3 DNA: TGCAGCGTTGAAGAAGGCGGGATGAACACCGGGGAGCTGTTTTTT. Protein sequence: CSVEEGGMNTGELFF.

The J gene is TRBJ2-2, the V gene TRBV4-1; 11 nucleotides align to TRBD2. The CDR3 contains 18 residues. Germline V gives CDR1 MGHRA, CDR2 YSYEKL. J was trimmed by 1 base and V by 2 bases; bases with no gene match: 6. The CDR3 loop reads CASSQTSGSYENTGELFF. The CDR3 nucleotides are TGCGCCAGCAGCCAAACTAGCGGGAGTTATGAGAACACCGGGGAGCTGTTTTTT.

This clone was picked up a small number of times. Written as DNA, the CDR3 is TGTGCCAGCAGCAAAGCGGGAGTACGCACCGGGGAGCTGTTTTTT. It is translated as CASSKAGVRTGELFF. The V gene is TRBV6-5, the J gene TRBJ2-2; 8 bases map to TRBD2. The CDR3 runs 15 residues. Per germline, CDR1 MNHEY and CDR2 SVGAGI. The J segment lost 4 bases and the V segment lost 6 bases, leaving 7 bases of the junction unmatched.

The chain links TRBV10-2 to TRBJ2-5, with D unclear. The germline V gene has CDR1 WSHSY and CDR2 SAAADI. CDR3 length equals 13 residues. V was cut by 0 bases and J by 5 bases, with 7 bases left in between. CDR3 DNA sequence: TGCGCCAGCAGTGAGTCGATGAGGGAGACCCAGTACTTC. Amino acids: CASSESMRETQYF.